This TCR beta chain was retrieved from a study of T-cell memory formation after mild COVID-19. Study at large: TCR clustering was largely donor specific. Overall study findings and caveats: Clones that contracted from day 15 to 85 had balanced CD4/CD8; later expanders were CD4+ biased. Pre-infection memory showed some responding clones, and this suggested that cross-reactive memory joined. Of the contracting clones, CD4+ ones lay mainly in CM and EM, and CD8+ ones in EMRA.

One entry per CDR3 protein, called by TCRdb with MiXCR from the 5' RACE reads. The sample holds some 490,000 distinct CDR3 sequences; 15% to 20% are singletons and the top ten take 12%. This clonotype was counted a few times. The antigen remains unidentified. Germline lookup yields CDR1 PRHDT and CDR2 FYEKMQ (reference sequence). The V end was cut by 2 bases, the J end by 9 bases, with 8 bases between. The CDR3 loop spans 11 amino acids. The sample consisted of PBMCs or a T cell subset sorted from them (not recorded which). This receptor was obtained from an adult woman who had mild COVID-19 (a few samples of this study predate the infection). Cell type and time point are not known. J is TRBJ2-7 and V is TRBV13; D ambiguous. The CDR3 region has the DNA TGTGCCAGCAGCTTACTCCGAGGGCAGTACTTC. Translation gives CASSLLRGQYF.